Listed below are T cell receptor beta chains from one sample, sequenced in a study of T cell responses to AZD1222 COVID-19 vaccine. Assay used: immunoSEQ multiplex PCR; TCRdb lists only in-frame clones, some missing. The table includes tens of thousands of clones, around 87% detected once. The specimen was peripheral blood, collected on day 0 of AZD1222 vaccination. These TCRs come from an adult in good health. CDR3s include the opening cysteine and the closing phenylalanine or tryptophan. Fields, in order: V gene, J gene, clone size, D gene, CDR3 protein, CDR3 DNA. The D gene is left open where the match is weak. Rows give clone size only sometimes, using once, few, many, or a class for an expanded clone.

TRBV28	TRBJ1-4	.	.	CASSLQGPTNEKLFF	TGTGCCAGCAGCCTACAGGGTCCAACTAATGAAAAACTGTTTTTT
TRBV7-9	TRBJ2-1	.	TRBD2	CASSFLLAGVNEQFF	TGTGCCAGCAGCTTCCTACTAGCGGGAGTCAATGAGCAGTTCTTC
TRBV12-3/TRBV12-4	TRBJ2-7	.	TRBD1	CASSAGQGSEQYF	TGTGCCAGCAGTGCGGGACAGGGCTCCGAGCAGTACTTC
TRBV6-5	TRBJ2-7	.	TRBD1	CASGLGQSLPEQYF	TGTGCCAGCGGACTGGGACAGAGTCTTCCCGAGCAGTACTTC
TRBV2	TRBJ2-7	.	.	CASSEGAYEQYF	TGTGCCAGCAGTGAGGGAGCATACGAGCAGTACTTC
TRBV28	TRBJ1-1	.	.	CASSPTSTSEAFF	TGTGCCAGCAGCCCGACCTCAACGTCTGAAGCTTTCTTT
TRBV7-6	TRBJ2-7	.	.	CASSLAGEPHEQYF	TGTGCCAGCAGCTTAGCGGGAGAACCCCACGAGCAGTACTTC
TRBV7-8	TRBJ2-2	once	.	CASSSRPTNTGELFF	TGTGCCAGCAGCTCCCGCCCCACGAACACCGGGGAGCTGTTTTTT
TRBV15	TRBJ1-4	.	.	CATSRAKQITTNEKLFF	TGTGCCACCAGCAGGGCAAAACAGATTACAACTAATGAAAAACTGTTTTTT
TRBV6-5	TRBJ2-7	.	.	CASSLLVGSLSYEQYF	TGTGCCAGCAGTTTGTTAGTGGGTTCCCTCTCCTACGAGCAGTACTTC
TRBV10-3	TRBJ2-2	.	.	CAISGGRANTGELFF	TGTGCCATCAGTGGTGGGCGGGCGAACACCGGGGAGCTGTTTTTT
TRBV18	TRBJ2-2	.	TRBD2	CASSPPGGADTGELFF	TGTGCCAGCTCACCCCCGGGAGGGGCAGACACCGGGGAGCTGTTTTTT
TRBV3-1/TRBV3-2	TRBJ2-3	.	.	CASSQDLGDTQYF	TGTGCCAGCAGCCAAGACCTAGGGGATACGCAGTATTTT
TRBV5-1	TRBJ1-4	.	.	CASSLGTGNEKLFF	TGCGCCAGCAGCTTGGGGACGGGTAATGAAAAACTGTTTTTT
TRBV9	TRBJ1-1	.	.	CASSDPGINTEAFF	TGTGCCAGCAGCGATCCCGGGATAAACACTGAAGCTTTCTTT
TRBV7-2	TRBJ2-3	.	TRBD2	CASLLAGVRDTQYF	TGTGCCAGCCTGCTAGCGGGAGTTAGGGATACGCAGTATTTT
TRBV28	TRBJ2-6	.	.	CASSLYRTGANVLTF	TGTGCCAGCAGTTTATATCGAACCGGGGCCAACGTCCTGACTTTC
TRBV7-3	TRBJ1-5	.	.	CASSLMFGESNQPQHF	TGTGCCAGCAGCTTAATGTTCGGGGAGAGCAATCAGCCCCAGCATTTT
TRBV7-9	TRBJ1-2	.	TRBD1	CASSRGQGDGYTF	TGTGCCAGCAGCCGGGGACAGGGGGATGGCTACACCTTC
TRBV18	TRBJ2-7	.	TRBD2	CASSPPGGGSGQQYF	TGTGCCAGCTCACCTCCGGGGGGTGGAAGCGGACAGCAGTACTTC
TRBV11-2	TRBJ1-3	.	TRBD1	CASSPLTGGGNTIYF	TGTGCCAGCAGCCCCTTGACAGGGGGCGGAAACACCATATATTTT
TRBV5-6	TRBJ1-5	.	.	CASSLARRWDQPQHF	TGTGCCAGCAGCTTGGCGCGCAGGTGGGATCAGCCCCAGCATTTT
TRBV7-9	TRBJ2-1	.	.	CAFLGQSNEQFF	TGTGCCTTCCTCGGGCAGAGCAATGAGCAGTTCTTC
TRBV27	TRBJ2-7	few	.	CASSSSYEQYF	TGTGCCAGCAGCTCCTCCTACGAGCAGTACTTC
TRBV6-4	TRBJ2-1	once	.	CASSPGLESEQFF	TGTGCCAGCAGTCCGGGCCTCGAAAGTGAGCAGTTCTTC
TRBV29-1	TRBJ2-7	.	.	CSVEGRDLYEQYF	TGCAGCGTTGAAGGGAGGGACCTCTACGAGCAGTACTTC
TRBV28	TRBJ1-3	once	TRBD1	CASRKGAGSGNTIYF	TGTGCCAGCAGAAAGGGGGCAGGGTCCGGAAACACCATATATTTT
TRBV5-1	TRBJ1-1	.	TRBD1	CASGQGATEAFF	TGCGCCAGCGGACAGGGGGCCACTGAAGCTTTCTTT
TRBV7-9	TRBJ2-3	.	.	CASSLALGTDTQYF	TGTGCCAGCAGCTTAGCGTTGGGGACAGATACGCAGTATTTT
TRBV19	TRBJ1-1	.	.	CASSIALTGNTEAFF	TGTGCCAGTAGTATAGCTTTGACTGGGAACACTGAAGCTTTCTTT
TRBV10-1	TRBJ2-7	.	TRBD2	CASSETGTSGYEQYF	TGCGCCAGCAGTGAGACCGGGACTAGCGGATACGAGCAGTACTTC
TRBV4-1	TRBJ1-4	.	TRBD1	CASSQGGQGRANEKLFF	TGCGCCAGCAGCCAAGGAGGACAGGGACGGGCTAATGAAAAACTGTTTTTT
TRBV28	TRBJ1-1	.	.	CASSLLNAIPDTEAFF	TGTGCCAGCAGTTTACTGAACGCCATCCCGGACACTGAAGCTTTCTTT
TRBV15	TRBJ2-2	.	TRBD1	CATSPTRDRVNTGELFF	TGTGCCACCAGCCCCACCCGGGACAGGGTCAACACCGGGGAGCTGTTTTTT
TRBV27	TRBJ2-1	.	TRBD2	CASSLGTSGINEQFF	TGTGCCAGCAGTTTAGGGACTAGCGGGATCAATGAGCAGTTCTTC
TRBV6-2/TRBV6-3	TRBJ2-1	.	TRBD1	CASSRQGAIYNEQFF	TGTGCCAGCAGCAGACAGGGGGCGATCTACAATGAGCAGTTCTTC
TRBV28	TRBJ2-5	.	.	CASSQSTAPEETQYF	TGTGCCAGCAGCCAGTCGACAGCTCCTGAAGAGACCCAGTACTTC
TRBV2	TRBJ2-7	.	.	CASSETIGHPSSYEQYF	TGTGCCAGCAGCGAAACAATAGGGCACCCGAGCTCCTACGAGCAGTACTTC
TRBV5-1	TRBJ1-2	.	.	CASSRTDIEGYTF	TGCGCCAGCAGCCGAACTGACATAGAAGGCTACACCTTC
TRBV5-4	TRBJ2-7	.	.	CASSFGTYNYEQYF	TGTGCCAGCAGCTTCGGGACTTACAACTACGAGCAGTACTTC
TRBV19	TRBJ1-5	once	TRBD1	CASSILWGQQNQPQHF	TGTGCCAGTAGTATCTTGTGGGGACAGCAAAATCAGCCCCAGCATTTT
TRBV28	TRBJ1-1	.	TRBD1	CASNDRGEDTEAFF	TGTGCCAGCAATGACAGGGGCGAAGACACTGAAGCTTTCTTT
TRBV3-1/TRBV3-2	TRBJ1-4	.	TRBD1	CASSHRDRGRGNEKLFF	TGTGCCAGCAGCCACCGGGACAGGGGGCGAGGTAATGAAAAACTGTTTTTT
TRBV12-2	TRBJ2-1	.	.	CASRLYWGASTYNEQFF	TGTGCAAGTCGCCTTTATTGGGGGGCCTCGACCTACAATGAGCAGTTCTTC
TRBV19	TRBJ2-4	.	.	CASSMGERAKNIQYF	TGTGCCAGTAGTATGGGGGAAAGAGCCAAAAACATTCAGTACTTC
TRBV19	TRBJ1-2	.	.	CASSSGRENYGYTF	TGTGCCAGTAGTTCGGGCAGGGAAAACTATGGCTACACCTTC
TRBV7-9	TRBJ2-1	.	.	CASSLAPNEQFF	TGTGCCAGCAGCTTAGCGCCAAATGAGCAGTTCTTC
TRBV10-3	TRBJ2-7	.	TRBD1	CAISPGTGSSYEQYF	TGTGCCATCAGCCCGGGGACAGGGAGCTCCTACGAGCAGTACTTC
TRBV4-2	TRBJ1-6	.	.	CASSQDRERPLHF	TGTGCCAGCAGCCAAGACAGGGAACGACCCCTCCACTTT
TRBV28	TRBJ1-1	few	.	CASSLQNTEAFF	TGTGCCAGCAGTTTACAGAACACTGAAGCTTTCTTT
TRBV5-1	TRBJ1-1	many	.	CASSLAVGTEAFF	TGCGCCAGCAGCTTGGCGGTTGGGACTGAAGCTTTCTTT
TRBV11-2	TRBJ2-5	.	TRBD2	CASSLELAGGQETQYF	TGTGCCAGCAGCTTAGAACTAGCGGGAGGTCAAGAGACCCAGTACTTC